Listed here are 21 T cell receptor beta chains from one sample, sequenced in a study of T-cell memory formation after mild COVID-19. One entry per CDR3 protein results from TCRdb running MiXCR on the 5' RACE reads. Here the sample spans 150,000 or so distinct CDR3 sequences, roughly 15% being singletons. The specimen sequenced was PBMCs or a T cell subset sorted from them (not recorded which). The receptors originated from an adult woman who had mild COVID-19 (a few samples of this study predate the infection). Cell type and time point are not known.

The rearrangement uses TRBV20-1 and TRBJ1-5; TRBD1 is a possible D gene (5 bases). This CDR3 region has 16 residues. V lost 7 bases, J lost 5 bases, and 24 bases lay in between. Germline loops: CDR1 DFQATT, CDR2 SNEGSKA (reference sequence). CDR3 loop: CSVREMVRVLDQPQHF. In DNA, the CDR3 is TGCAGTGTCAGGGAAATGGTAAGAGTCCTAGATCAGCCCCAGCATTTT.

This clonotype was seen more than once but under ten times. V gene TRBV18 combines with J gene TRBJ1-3, with TRBD1 as a possible D gene (5 bases). Deletions cut 2 bases from V and 0 bases from J, with 8 bases between. This CDR3 has 15 residues. Looked up from germline, CDR1 is KGHSH and CDR2 is LQKENI. Written as DNA, the CDR3 is TGTGCCAGCTCACCAGGGACGTCCTCTGGAAACACCATATATTTT. This gives the protein CASSPGTSSGNTIYF.

This clonotype was picked up a small number of times. The V and J genes are TRBV5-1 and TRBJ2-7; 9 bases match TRBD1. Trimming took 2 bases from V and 5 from J; bases not matched to a gene: 8. From germline, CDR1 is SGHRS and CDR2 YFSETQ. The CDR3 covers 15 residues. The CDR3 DNA is TGCGCCAGCAGCTTTTCCGGGGACAGGGCGGACGAGCAGTACTTC. Its translation is CASSFSGDRADEQYF.

This clonotype was found many times. In DNA form, the CDR3 reads TGCGCCAGCAGGACTAGCGGGAGGGTTGAGCAGTTCTTC. It specifies CASRTSGRVEQFF. This sequence joins TRBV4-3 and TRBJ2-1; 14 nucleotides align to TRBD2. Germline V gene data show CDR1 as LGHNA and CDR2 as YSLEER. The CDR3 is 13 amino acids. V was clipped by 6 bases and J by 9 bases; unmatched bases: 1.

The table lists this clonotype with a few counts. The V gene is TRBV7-2, the J gene TRBJ2-1; TRBD1 might be the D (6 bases). The CDR3 is 13 residues long. V was trimmed by 5 bases and J by 7 bases, leaving 12 bases between them. Germline loops: CDR1 SGHTA, CDR2 FQGNSA. CDR3 sequence: CASSPDRINEQFF. Here the CDR3 DNA reads TGTGCCAGCAGCCCGGACAGAATAAATGAGCAGTTCTTC.

This clonotype has just a few counts. The V call is TRBV7-9, the J call TRBJ2-5, with TRBD1 as a possible D gene (7 bases). Germline V gene lookup returns CDR1 SEHNR and CDR2 FQNEAQ (reference sequence). The CDR3 contains 15 residues. V was shortened by 0 bases and J by 5 bases, with 13 bases between the two germline ends. The CDR3 DNA reads as TGTGCCAGCAGCTTAGCTCAGGGGGGCGCGGAGACCCAGTACTTC. It encodes CASSLAQGGAETQYF.

This clonotype has only a few counts. V and J are TRBV6-5 and TRBJ1-6, with D unclear. This CDR3 is built from 13 residues. Germline loops: CDR1 MNHEY, CDR2 SVGAGI. V lost 5 bases and J 0 bases, leaving 2 bases between the germline ends. The CDR3 sequence: CASSLSYNSPLHF. In nucleotides, the CDR3 is TGTGCCAGCAGTCTCTCCTATAATTCACCCCTCCACTTT.

The rearrangement joins TRBV6-5 to TRBJ2-7; D tentatively fits TRBD1 or TRBD2 (5 bases each). The germline gives CDR1 MNHEY, CDR2 SVGAGI. V lost 6 bases to trimming and J lost 2 bases, with 20 bases between them. This CDR3 comprises 16 residues. CDR3: CASSASPGGRAYEQYF. The CDR3 coding sequence is TGTGCCAGCAGCGCCTCACCTGGGGGAAGAGCCTACGAGCAGTACTTC.

This clonotype was picked up many times. The chain has TRBV11-2 and TRBJ2-3; either TRBD1 or TRBD2 may supply D (6 bases each). The CDR3 runs to 16 residues. V lost 1 base and J lost 4, with 15 bases in between. CDR1 is SGHAT, CDR2 FQNNGV, per germline. The CDR3 DNA sequence: TGTGCCAGCAGCTTAGTCACGGGAGCAGGGGCAGATACGCAGTATTTT. As protein: CASSLVTGAGADTQYF.

This chain uses TRBV2 with TRBJ1-2; D possibly corresponds to TRBD1 (5 bases). Trimming removed 6 bases from V and 3 bases from J, with 14 bases in between. Germline CDR1 and CDR2: SNHLY and FYNNEI. This CDR3 region has 14 residues. The CDR3 nucleotides are TGTGCCAGCAGCGTTGGGGGGGGGTACTATGGCTACACCTTC. Translation: CASSVGGGYYGYTF.

The rearrangement joins TRBV10-2 to TRBJ2-2; a weak D match, TRBD2 (6 bases). The germline gives CDR1 WSHSY, CDR2 SAAADI. This CDR3 has 15 amino acids. The V gene lost 2 bases and the J gene lost 6 bases, with 13 bases spanning the gap. CDR3 sequence (DNA): TGCGCCAGCAGTGAGCTCGGGAGTGGGTCCGGGGAGCTGTTTTTT. It is translated as CASSELGSGSGELFF.

V and J are TRBV2 and TRBJ2-7; the match to TRBD2 covers 8 bases. CDR1 is SNHLY and CDR2 is FYNNEI in the germline V gene. The CDR3 covers 14 residues. The trim removed 4 bases at V and 1 base at J, leaving 3 bases unmatched. CDR3 protein: CASSGGLGSYEQYF. The CDR3 DNA reads as TGTGCCAGCAGTGGGGGACTAGGGTCCTACGAGCAGTACTTC.

In its sample, this clonotype was seen a few times. V usage is TRBV29-1 and J usage is TRBJ2-1, with TRBD2 identical over 8 bases. CDR1 is SQVTM, CDR2 ANQGSEA, per germline. The junction had 4 bases not matched to a gene; V was cut back by 0 bases and J by 0 bases. The CDR3 consists of 16 residues. The CDR3 reads CSVEDYRGGSYNEQFF. The DNA of the CDR3 is TGCAGCGTTGAAGACTACCGGGGGGGCTCCTACAATGAGCAGTTCTTC.

This clonotype was seen a handful of times. This chain uses TRBV5-1 with TRBJ2-6; D perhaps matches TRBD2 (5 bases). Per the germline V gene, CDR1 is SGHRS and CDR2 is YFSETQ. This CDR3 region has 16 residues. V was clipped by 0 bases and J by 3 bases, with 10 bases between them. The CDR3 loop is CASSLGSGDGANVLTF. CDR3 coding DNA: TGCGCCAGCAGCTTGGGGAGCGGAGATGGGGCCAACGTCCTGACTTTC.

A few counts support this clonotype. This chain uses TRBV7-2 with TRBJ2-7; D remains unclear. This CDR3 has 16 residues. The V end lost 1 base, the J end lost 0 bases, and 13 bases lay between the germline ends. CDR1 is SGHTA and CDR2 is FQGNSA in the germline V gene. Here the CDR3 reads CASSLDLRQSSYEQYF. Here the CDR3 DNA reads TGTGCCAGCAGCTTAGATCTGCGGCAGAGCTCCTACGAGCAGTACTTC.

This clonotype was counted a few times. The chain is built from TRBV29-1 and TRBJ2-5; D is unresolved. V was pared by 8 bases and J by 6 bases, with 7 bases between. This CDR3 region has 9 residues. Germline CDR1 and CDR2: SQVTM and ANQGSEA. The CDR3 is CSPPKTQYF. CDR3 nucleotide sequence: TGCAGCCCCCCGAAGACCCAGTACTTC.

Note on this clonotype: The germline gene is not matched at one end of the junction; a read error may be the cause. The CDR3 here is CSAGTYNEQLF. The CDR3 DNA reads TGCAGTGCGGGGACCTACAATGAGCAGTTATTC. V is TRBV20-1 and J is TRBJ2-1; D could derive from TRBD1 or TRBD2 (5 bases each). The CDR3 is made up of 11 amino acids. Germline CDR1 and CDR2: DFQATT and SNEGSKA (reference sequence).

The rearrangement uses TRBV7-9 and TRBJ2-1; the match to TRBD2 covers 7 bases. Germline assignment: CDR1 SEHNR and CDR2 FQNEAQ (reference sequence). CDR3 length equals 14 residues. The junction had 16 bases not matched to a gene; V was cut back by 10 bases and J by 10 bases. The CDR3 DNA is TGTGCCACCCGAGCTATGGGAGGGGCGGGGGAGCAGTTCTTC. Its translation is CATRAMGGAGEQFF.

This clonotype has just a few counts. J is TRBJ2-3 and V is TRBV2; 7 bases line up with TRBD1. This CDR3 region has 17 residues. The germline gives CDR1 SNHLY, CDR2 FYNNEI. The V and J ends lost 6 bases and 3 bases, in that order; junction bases with no gene match: 15. CDR3 sequence reads: CASRTGMTGSSTDTQYF. CDR3 coding DNA: TGTGCCAGCAGGACGGGAATGACAGGGTCGAGTACAGATACGCAGTATTTT.

The chain couples TRBV9 to TRBJ2-5; the D gene is possibly TRBD2 (7 bases). Germline CDR1 is SGDLS and CDR2 is YYNGEE. Trimming stripped 3 bases from V and 5 bases from J, with 20 bases between. The CDR3 contains 16 residues. DNA of the CDR3: TGTGCCAGCAGCGAGGGAGGGGGAACTAGTTTCGAGACCCAGTACTTC. Encoded protein: CASSEGGGTSFETQYF.

This clonotype was counted a few times. V usage is TRBV6-5 and J usage is TRBJ2-7, with 10 bases identical to TRBD2. Looked up from germline, CDR1 is MNHEY and CDR2 is SVGAGI. CDR3 length: 15 residues. Trimming at V came to 6 bases and at J to 5 bases, leaving 10 bases not matched to a gene. The CDR3 reads CASRTLAGAVHEQYF. The DNA for the CDR3 is TGTGCCAGCAGGACCCTAGCGGGAGCGGTCCACGAGCAGTACTTC.